The 3 T cell receptor beta chains in this list originate from one sample, sequenced in a study of T cell responses to AZD1222 COVID-19 vaccine. Repertoires were generated with immunoSEQ multiplex PCR, while TCRdb's copy carries only in-frame clones and drops some. The repertoire holds 150,000 to 200,000 clones, 94% seen once, with about 0.64% in the top ten. The material was peripheral blood, obtained on day 0 of AZD1222 vaccination. These receptors originate from an adult in good health.

The J gene is TRBJ2-1, the V gene TRBV27; D is unresolved. CDR1 and CDR2 from the germline V gene are MNHEY and SMNVEV (reference sequence). The CDR3 totals 13 residues. V dropped 3 bases and J dropped 10 bases, with 13 bases sitting between them. CDR3 nucleotide sequence: TGTGCCAGCAGTTTTCTGGGTAGGCGGGAGCAGTTCTTC. It translates to CASSFLGRREQFF.

The genes are TRBV11-1 and TRBJ2-5; 10 bases are a match to TRBD2. From germline, CDR1 is SGHAT and CDR2 FQDESV (reference sequence). V lost 3 bases and J lost 2; bases outside the gene matches: 6. The CDR3 contains 16 residues. The CDR3, as DNA: TGTGCCAGCAGCTTCCAAGCGGGAGGGGTGCAAGAGACCCAGTACTTC. Encoded protein: CASSFQAGGVQETQYF.

CDR3 in DNA: TGTGCCATCAGTCGGGGGGCGGTCGGGGAGCTGTTTTTT. Amino acid sequence: CAISRGAVGELFF. The chain is built from TRBV10-3 and TRBJ2-2, with a possible D match to TRBD2 (7 bases). The CDR3 runs to 13 residues. Germline V gene data show CDR1 as ENHRY and CDR2 as SYGVKD. The V and J ends lost 5 bases and 7 bases respectively, with 11 bases between them.